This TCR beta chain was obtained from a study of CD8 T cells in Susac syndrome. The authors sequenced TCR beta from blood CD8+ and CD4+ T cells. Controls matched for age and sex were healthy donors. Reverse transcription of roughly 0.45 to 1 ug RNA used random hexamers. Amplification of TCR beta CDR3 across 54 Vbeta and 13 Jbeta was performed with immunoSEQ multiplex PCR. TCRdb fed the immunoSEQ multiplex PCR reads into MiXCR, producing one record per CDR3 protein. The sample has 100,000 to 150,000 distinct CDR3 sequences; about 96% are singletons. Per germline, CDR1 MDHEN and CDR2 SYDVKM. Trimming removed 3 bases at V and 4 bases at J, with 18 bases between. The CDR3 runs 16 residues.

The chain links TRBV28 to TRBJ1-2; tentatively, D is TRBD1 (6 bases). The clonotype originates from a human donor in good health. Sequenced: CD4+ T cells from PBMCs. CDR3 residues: CASSLYSQGRIYGYTF. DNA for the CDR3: TGTGCCAGCAGTTTGTATTCGCAGGGGCGTATCTATGGCTACACCTTC.